These T cell receptor beta chains were read from a single sample in a study of neurological immune-mediated disorders. TCRdb re-called the 5' RACE reads through MiXCR, storing one row per CDR3 protein. This sample has 50,000 to 55,000 distinct CDR3 sequences; 9% to 12% occur once, and the top ten carry approximately 5.3%. Sequenced input: PBMCs. Receptor source: a man in his 70s with HTLV-1-associated myelopathy (HAM/TSP). The CDR3 runs from the conserved cysteine through the conserved F or W. The order of the fields is J gene, V gene, clone size, D gene, CDR3 protein, CDR3 DNA. D genes are given only for firm matches. Size is stated for part of the rows, as once, few or many counts, or as a class when the clone is expanded.

j_call: TRBJ2-7; v_call: TRBV5-1; clone_size: medium-sized; d_call: TRBD1; cdr3_aa: CASSLAGTGRSYEQYF; cdr3_nt: TGCGCCAGCAGCTTGGCCGGGACAGGTCGGTCCTACGAGCAGTACTTC
j_call: TRBJ2-7; v_call: TRBV12-3/TRBV12-4; clone_size: many; d_call: .; cdr3_aa: CASSPENSLQGGRWSGIFYEQYF; cdr3_nt: TGTGCCAGCAGCCCTGAGAATTCCCTACAAGGGGGTCGGTGGAGCGGGATATTCTACGAGCAGTACTTC
j_call: TRBJ1-5; v_call: TRBV20-1; clone_size: many; d_call: .; cdr3_aa: CSALSGGNQPQHF; cdr3_nt: TGCAGTGCCCTTTCCGGGGGCAATCAGCCCCAGCATTTT
j_call: TRBJ2-2; v_call: TRBV6-2/TRBV6-3; clone_size: many; d_call: TRBD2; cdr3_aa: CASSDYSGRANGELFF; cdr3_nt: TGTGCCAGCAGCGACTATAGCGGGAGGGCCAACGGGGAGCTGTTTTTT
j_call: TRBJ2-7; v_call: TRBV5-1; clone_size: many; d_call: TRBD2; cdr3_aa: CASSLSAGEGEQYF; cdr3_nt: TGCGCCAGCAGCTTGTCAGCGGGAGAAGGGGAGCAGTACTTC
j_call: TRBJ2-5; v_call: TRBV12-3/TRBV12-4; clone_size: many; d_call: .; cdr3_aa: CASSSGIRETQYF; cdr3_nt: TGTGCCAGCAGTTCAGGGATTCGAGAGACCCAGTACTTC
j_call: TRBJ1-5; v_call: TRBV19; clone_size: many; d_call: .; cdr3_aa: CASSDERSNQPQHF; cdr3_nt: TGTGCCAGTAGTGATGAGAGGAGCAATCAGCCCCAGCATTTT
j_call: TRBJ2-3; v_call: TRBV7-2; clone_size: many; d_call: .; cdr3_aa: CASSLAYASTDTQYF; cdr3_nt: TGTGCCAGCAGCTTAGCCTATGCTAGCACAGATACGCAGTATTTT
j_call: TRBJ2-1; v_call: TRBV10-3; clone_size: medium-sized; d_call: .; cdr3_aa: CAISELGDEQFF; cdr3_nt: TGTGCCATCAGTGAGCTGGGAGATGAGCAGTTCTTC
j_call: TRBJ2-3; v_call: TRBV20-1; clone_size: many; d_call: TRBD1; cdr3_aa: CSPYRGAGTDTQYF; cdr3_nt: TGCAGTCCTTACAGGGGCGCGGGCACAGATACGCAGTATTTT
j_call: TRBJ2-5; v_call: TRBV5-1; clone_size: many; d_call: .; cdr3_aa: CASSLMAGTQETQYF; cdr3_nt: TGCGCCAGCAGCTTGATGGCAGGAACTCAAGAGACCCAGTACTTC
j_call: TRBJ2-2; v_call: TRBV27; clone_size: many; d_call: .; cdr3_aa: CASSSSGWGELFF; cdr3_nt: TGTGCCAGCAGTTCGTCAGGGTGGGGGGAGCTGTTTTTT
j_call: TRBJ2-6; v_call: TRBV7-2; clone_size: many; d_call: .; cdr3_aa: CASSYTGSGANVLTF; cdr3_nt: TGTGCCAGCAGCTACACAGGGTCTGGGGCCAACGTCCTGACTTTC
j_call: TRBJ2-1; v_call: TRBV20-1; clone_size: many; d_call: TRBD2; cdr3_aa: CSARDWVAGVAKVGEQFF; cdr3_nt: TGCAGTGCTAGAGATTGGGTAGCGGGAGTAGCAAAGGTTGGTGAGCAGTTCTTC
j_call: TRBJ2-7; v_call: TRBV10-3; clone_size: many; d_call: .; cdr3_aa: CAISDQGYQSLWASEQYF; cdr3_nt: TGTGCCATCAGTGACCAGGGGTATCAGAGCTTATGGGCATCCGAGCAGTACTTC
j_call: TRBJ2-2; v_call: TRBV11-2; clone_size: many; d_call: .; cdr3_aa: CASSLDLRADTGELFF; cdr3_nt: TGTGCCAGCAGCTTAGATCTAAGGGCAGACACCGGGGAGCTGTTTTTT
j_call: TRBJ2-6; v_call: TRBV6-6; clone_size: many; d_call: .; cdr3_aa: CASSPQKAGANVLTF; cdr3_nt: TGTGCCAGCAGCCCCCAGAAGGCTGGGGCCAACGTCCTGACTTTC
j_call: TRBJ1-2; v_call: TRBV12-3/TRBV12-4; clone_size: many; d_call: TRBD1; cdr3_aa: CASSLPGTGRYGYTF; cdr3_nt: TGTGCCAGCAGTTTACCCGGGACAGGGAGGTATGGCTACACCTTC
j_call: TRBJ2-3; v_call: TRBV10-3; clone_size: many; d_call: .; cdr3_aa: CANQGSTDTQYF; cdr3_nt: TGTGCCAACCAGGGTAGCACAGATACGCAGTATTTT
j_call: TRBJ2-5; v_call: TRBV7-9; clone_size: many; d_call: TRBD2; cdr3_aa: CASSRTAGREETQYF; cdr3_nt: TGTGCCAGCAGCAGAACAGCGGGGAGGGAAGAGACCCAGTACTTC
j_call: TRBJ2-7; v_call: TRBV6-5; clone_size: .; d_call: TRBD2; cdr3_aa: CASSRSGRPRYEQYF; cdr3_nt: TGTGCCAGCAGTCGAAGCGGGAGGCCCCGCTACGAGCAGTACTTC
j_call: TRBJ2-7; v_call: TRBV4-2; clone_size: many; d_call: .; cdr3_aa: CASSQVGTYYEQYF; cdr3_nt: TGTGCCAGCAGCCAAGTAGGGACATACTACGAGCAGTACTTC
j_call: TRBJ1-2; v_call: TRBV28; clone_size: many; d_call: .; cdr3_aa: CASSSSSSGFANLDGYTF; cdr3_nt: TGTGCCAGCAGTTCATCATCATCAGGGTTCGCAAACCTGGATGGCTACACCTTC
j_call: TRBJ1-2; v_call: TRBV18; clone_size: .; d_call: .; cdr3_aa: CASSQPDSTFGYTF; cdr3_nt: TGTGCCAGCTCACAACCCGATTCGACATTCGGCTACACCTTC
j_call: TRBJ2-1; v_call: TRBV2; clone_size: many; d_call: .; cdr3_aa: CASSDQDEQFF; cdr3_nt: TGTGCCAGCAGTGATCAGGATGAGCAGTTCTTC
j_call: TRBJ1-2; v_call: TRBV11-2; clone_size: many; d_call: .; cdr3_aa: CASSLDAEGGYTF; cdr3_nt: TGTGCCAGCAGCTTAGATGCCGAAGGCGGCTACACCTTC
j_call: TRBJ2-4; v_call: TRBV3-1; clone_size: .; d_call: TRBD2; cdr3_aa: CASSQSGGDGGIQYF; cdr3_nt: TGTGCCAGCAGCCAATCCGGGGGGGATGGGGGCATTCAGTACTTC
j_call: TRBJ2-4; v_call: TRBV20-1; clone_size: many; d_call: TRBD1; cdr3_aa: CSAEDRRNIQYF; cdr3_nt: TGCAGTGCAGAGGACAGGAGGAACATTCAGTACTTC
j_call: TRBJ2-7; v_call: TRBV4-3; clone_size: many; d_call: .; cdr3_aa: CASSQGWGHPSDEQYF; cdr3_nt: TGCGCCAGCAGCCAAGGGTGGGGTCACCCCTCGGACGAGCAGTACTTC
j_call: TRBJ2-3; v_call: TRBV7-9; clone_size: many; d_call: TRBD2; cdr3_aa: CASSPLAGGPTDTQYF; cdr3_nt: TGTGCCAGCAGCCCCCTTGCGGGAGGGCCAACAGATACGCAGTATTTT
j_call: TRBJ1-1; v_call: TRBV6-2/TRBV6-3; clone_size: .; d_call: .; cdr3_aa: CASTSIRGLGTEAFF; cdr3_nt: TGTGCCAGCACAAGCATCCGGGGTCTGGGCACTGAAGCTTTCTTT